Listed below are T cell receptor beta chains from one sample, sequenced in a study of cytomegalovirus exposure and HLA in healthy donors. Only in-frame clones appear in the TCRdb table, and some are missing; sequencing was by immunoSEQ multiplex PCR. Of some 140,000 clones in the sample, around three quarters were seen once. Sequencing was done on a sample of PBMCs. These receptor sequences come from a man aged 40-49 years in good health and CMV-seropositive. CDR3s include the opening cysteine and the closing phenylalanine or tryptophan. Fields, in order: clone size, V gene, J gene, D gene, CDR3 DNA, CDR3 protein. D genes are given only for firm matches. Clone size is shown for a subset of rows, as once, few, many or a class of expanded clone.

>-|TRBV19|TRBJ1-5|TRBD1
TGTGCCAGTACCGGGGACAGGACTAGCAATCAGCCCCAGCATTTT
CASTGDRTSNQPQHF
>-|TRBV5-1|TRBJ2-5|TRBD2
TGCGCCAGCAGCGAATCGACTAGCGGGAGGGCCAGGGAGACCCAGTACTTC
CASSESTSGRARETQYF
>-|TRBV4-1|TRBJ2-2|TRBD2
TGCGCCAGCAGCCAAGGGGGTAGCGGGAGGACCGGGGAGCTGTTTTTT
CASSQGGSGRTGELFF
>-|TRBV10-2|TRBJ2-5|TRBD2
TGCGCCAGCAGTGTGGGACTAGCGGTTCAAGAGACCCAGTACTTC
CASSVGLAVQETQYF
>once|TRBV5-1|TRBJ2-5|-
TGCGCCAGCAGCCCCGGGCGGGACTACCAAGAGACCCAGTACTTC
CASSPGRDYQETQYF
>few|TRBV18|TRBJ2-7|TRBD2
TGTGCCAGCTCACTCTCAAAGGGAGGGAACGAGCAGTACTTC
CASSLSKGGNEQYF
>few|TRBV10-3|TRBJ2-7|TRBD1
TGTGCCATCAGTGAGTCGATTGGACAGGGGGTCTACGAGCAGTACTTC
CAISESIGQGVYEQYF
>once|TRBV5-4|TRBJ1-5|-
TGTGCCTTCCGTTGGGGAGATGATCAGCCCCAGCATTTT
CAFRWGDDQPQHF
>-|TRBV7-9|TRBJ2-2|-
TGTGCCAGCAGCTTAGGGGCAGGGCGAGGCACCGGGGAGCTGTTTTTT
CASSLGAGRGTGELFF
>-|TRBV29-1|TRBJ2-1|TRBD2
TGCAGCGTTGGATTACTAGCGGGAGGTTACAATGAGCAGTTCTTC
CSVGLLAGGYNEQFF
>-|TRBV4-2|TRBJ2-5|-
TGTGCCAGCAGCCGTAATCAGGGTAACCAAGAGACCCAGTACTTC
CASSRNQGNQETQYF
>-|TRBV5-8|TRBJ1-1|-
TGTGCCAGCAGCCCCCAACAGGGTTTACCGGCTTTCTTT
CASSPQQGLPAFF
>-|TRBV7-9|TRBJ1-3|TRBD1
TGTGCCAGCAGCTCCCCCGGGACAGGGAGCCCCAAGGGCACCATATATTTT
CASSSPGTGSPKGTIYF
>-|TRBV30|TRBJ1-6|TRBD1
TGTGCCTGGGGCGAGGGACAGGGGGACTCACCCTTCCACTTT
CAWGEGQGDSPFHF
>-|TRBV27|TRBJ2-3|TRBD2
TGTGCCAGCAGCCTGACTAGCGGGAGACTGTCTGGCACAGATACGCAGTATTTT
CASSLTSGRLSGTDTQYF
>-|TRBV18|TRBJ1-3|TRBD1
TGTGCCAGCTCACCGTCAGGGGGACAAGCTGGAAACACCATATATTTT
CASSPSGGQAGNTIYF
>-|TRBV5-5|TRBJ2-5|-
TGTGCCAGCAGCTTGGATGTCTACCAAGAGACCCAGTACTTC
CASSLDVYQETQYF
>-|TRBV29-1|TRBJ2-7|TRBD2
TGCAGCGCCGGACTAGCGGGAGCCCTCCACGAGCAGTACTTC
CSAGLAGALHEQYF
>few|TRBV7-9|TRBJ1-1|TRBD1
TGTGCCAGCAGCTGGACAGGGGGAATGAACACTGAAGCTTTCTTT
CASSWTGGMNTEAFF
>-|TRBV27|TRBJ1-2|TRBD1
TGTGCCAGCAGTTTTGGTGACAGGGGGCAGGATGGCTACACCTTC
CASSFGDRGQDGYTF
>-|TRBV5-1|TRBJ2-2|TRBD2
TGCGCCAGCAGCTCGGGACTAGCGGGATTGAAGCTGTTTTTT
CASSSGLAGLKLFF
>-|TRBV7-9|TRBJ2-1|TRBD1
TGTGCCAGCAGCCCCACCTCAGGGGGCGAGCAGTTCTTC
CASSPTSGGEQFF
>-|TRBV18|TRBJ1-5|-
TGTGCCAGCTCATCGGCAGGCGGGAACAATCAGCCCCAGCATTTT
CASSSAGGNNQPQHF
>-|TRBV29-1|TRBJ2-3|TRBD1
TGCAGCGTCGACCATCCCGGGACAGACACAGATACGCAGTATTTT
CSVDHPGTDTDTQYF
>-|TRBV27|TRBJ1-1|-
TGTGCCAGCAGTTTAAGTGGGGGCCGAGAGGCTTTCTTT
CASSLSGGREAFF
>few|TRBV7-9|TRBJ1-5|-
TGTGCCAGCAGCATCCTTCCGGGGGGGCCCCAGCATTTT
CASSILPGGPQHF